This T cell receptor beta chain was profiled in a study of technical replicates of blood from several donors (dated by TCRdb to the late 2010s). Library construction relied on the immunoSEQ multiplex PCR assay. What TCRdb holds here is the immuneACCESS table cut down to in-frame rearrangements. Part of the clones is not present; checked against another copy, under half of the missing clones reflect an unresolved V gene, and the others are unexplained. This sample comprises tens of thousands of clones, 95% of them detected only once. The ten most abundant clones make up more than 0.3% of the sample. About this clone itself: The antigen it recognizes is unknown. Nothing much larger sits one base from this clone, and base qualities are not available.

Measured from the cysteine to the phenylalanine, the CDR3 is 14 residues long. Left in the record is the CDR3 DNA by itself, 42 bases read in frame from the first base. Per the germline V gene, SGHAT is the CDR1 and FQNNGV is the CDR2. Deletion took 0 bases off V and 4 bases off J, with a span of 7 bases between the germline ends. Sequenced: T cells isolated from PBMCs. The rearrangement joined TRBV11-2 to TRBJ1-3; 5 matching bases give a weak D call of TRBD1. The receptor comes from a human donor in good health. This receptor carries the CDR3 CASSLERGGNTIYF. The nucleotide sequence is given as TGTGCCAGCAGCTTAGAGCGGGGGGGAAACACCATATATTTT.